This is a list of T cell receptor beta chains from one sample in a study of CD8 T cells in ankylosing spondylitis. TCRdb independently ran MiXCR on the 5' RACE reads; one entry per CDR3 protein. The sample lists a few hundred thousand distinct CDR3 sequences, 17% occurring once. Sequences were obtained from blood, either unsorted or a sorted T cell fraction (not recorded which). The receptor set was obtained from a male donor with ankylosing spondylitis. Each CDR3 is given without its conserved first and last residue. The D gene is left open where the match is weak. The size entry is marked missing in some rows and otherwise reads once, few, many or a size class.

V gene: TRBV10-3; J gene: TRBJ2-7; clone size: many; D gene: .; CDR3 protein: AIRGAASDPYEQY
V gene: TRBV12-3/TRBV12-4; J gene: TRBJ2-1; clone size: many; D gene: TRBD2; CDR3 protein: ASSLKRGDYNEQF
V gene: TRBV12-3/TRBV12-4; J gene: TRBJ2-5; clone size: few; D gene: TRBD2; CDR3 protein: ASSLAAGAQY
V gene: TRBV20-1; J gene: TRBJ1-2; clone size: .; D gene: TRBD1; CDR3 protein: SAWAGQEANYGYT
V gene: TRBV20-1; J gene: TRBJ2-5; clone size: many; D gene: .; CDR3 protein: SAHDSGETQY
V gene: TRBV7-8; J gene: TRBJ1-1; clone size: .; D gene: TRBD1; CDR3 protein: ASSYRDRGGGAEAF
V gene: TRBV11-2; J gene: TRBJ2-1; clone size: .; D gene: .; CDR3 protein: ASSWGDEQF
V gene: TRBV5-6; J gene: TRBJ2-1; clone size: .; D gene: TRBD2; CDR3 protein: ASSVGLAGNNEQF
V gene: TRBV6-1; J gene: TRBJ2-2; clone size: .; D gene: TRBD1; CDR3 protein: ASSVNRGRRAGELF
V gene: TRBV10-3; J gene: TRBJ1-1; clone size: few; D gene: TRBD1; CDR3 protein: AISGDRDGEAF
V gene: TRBV20-1; J gene: TRBJ2-3; clone size: .; D gene: TRBD2; CDR3 protein: CASLPAGGQSDTQY
V gene: TRBV5-6; J gene: TRBJ2-1; clone size: few; D gene: TRBD2; CDR3 protein: ASSFSGGAWNEQF
V gene: TRBV20-1; J gene: TRBJ2-1; clone size: .; D gene: TRBD2; CDR3 protein: STSEWLAGAYEQF
V gene: TRBV5-1; J gene: TRBJ1-6; clone size: .; D gene: TRBD1; CDR3 protein: ASSLGTGGNNSPLH
V gene: TRBV3-1; J gene: TRBJ2-1; clone size: .; D gene: TRBD2; CDR3 protein: ASSGLVVGEQF
V gene: TRBV7-2; J gene: TRBJ2-7; clone size: .; D gene: TRBD1; CDR3 protein: ASRPPAGGPLYEQY
V gene: TRBV12-3/TRBV12-4; J gene: TRBJ2-5; clone size: .; D gene: TRBD2; CDR3 protein: ASSLLADLKETQY
V gene: TRBV6-1; J gene: TRBJ2-5; clone size: .; D gene: .; CDR3 protein: ASGYPRGGQETQY
V gene: TRBV27; J gene: TRBJ1-5; clone size: .; D gene: .; CDR3 protein: ASSLGGGIGQPQH
V gene: TRBV12-3/TRBV12-4; J gene: TRBJ2-7; clone size: .; D gene: .; CDR3 protein: ASSSADSPYEQY
V gene: TRBV28; J gene: TRBJ2-6; clone size: few; D gene: TRBD1; CDR3 protein: ASSTGGSGANVLT
V gene: TRBV4-3; J gene: TRBJ2-2; clone size: .; D gene: TRBD2; CDR3 protein: ASSQVGGRALKIGELF
V gene: TRBV20-1; J gene: TRBJ1-2; clone size: few; D gene: TRBD1; CDR3 protein: SARGRTGRDGYT
V gene: TRBV30; J gene: TRBJ2-4; clone size: few; D gene: .; CDR3 protein: AWRRKAAAKNIQY
V gene: TRBV6-5; J gene: TRBJ2-7; clone size: few; D gene: .; CDR3 protein: ASSYSGPGAEQY
V gene: TRBV12-3/TRBV12-4; J gene: TRBJ2-1; clone size: .; D gene: TRBD1; CDR3 protein: ASSPGGARDNEQF
V gene: TRBV25-1; J gene: TRBJ2-3; clone size: few; D gene: TRBD2; CDR3 protein: ASSEVLAGGSFDTQY
V gene: TRBV20-1; J gene: TRBJ1-2; clone size: few; D gene: TRBD1; CDR3 protein: SAITDRVPMEYGYT
V gene: TRBV12-3/TRBV12-4; J gene: TRBJ2-7; clone size: many; D gene: .; CDR3 protein: ASSFGVVFEQY
V gene: TRBV30; J gene: TRBJ2-5; clone size: .; D gene: .; CDR3 protein: AWSVRAGETQY
V gene: TRBV20-1; J gene: TRBJ2-1; clone size: .; D gene: .; CDR3 protein: SARVPGRDEQF
V gene: TRBV12-3/TRBV12-4; J gene: TRBJ1-5; clone size: few; D gene: .; CDR3 protein: ASSLAGGSWDQPQH
V gene: TRBV4-1; J gene: TRBJ2-1; clone size: .; D gene: .; CDR3 protein: ASSQVSDNEQF
V gene: TRBV5-1; J gene: TRBJ2-5; clone size: .; D gene: .; CDR3 protein: ASSLAIGGGQETQY
V gene: TRBV4-2; J gene: TRBJ2-3; clone size: .; D gene: TRBD2; CDR3 protein: ASTQGTSGSRDTQY